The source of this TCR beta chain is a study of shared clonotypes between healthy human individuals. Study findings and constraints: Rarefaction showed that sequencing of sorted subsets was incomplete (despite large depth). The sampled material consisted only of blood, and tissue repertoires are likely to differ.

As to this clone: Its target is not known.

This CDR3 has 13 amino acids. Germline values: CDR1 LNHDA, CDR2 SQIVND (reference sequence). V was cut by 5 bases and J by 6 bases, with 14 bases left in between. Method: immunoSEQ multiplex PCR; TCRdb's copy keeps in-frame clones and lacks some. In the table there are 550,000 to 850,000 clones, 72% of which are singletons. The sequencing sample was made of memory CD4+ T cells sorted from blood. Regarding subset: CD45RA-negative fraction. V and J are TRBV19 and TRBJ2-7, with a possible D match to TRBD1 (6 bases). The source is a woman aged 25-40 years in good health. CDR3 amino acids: CASSGRGAAEQYF. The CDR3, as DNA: TGTGCCAGTAGTGGCAGGGGAGCCGCCGAGCAGTACTTC. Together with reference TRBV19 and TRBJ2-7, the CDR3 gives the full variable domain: DGGITQSPKYLFRKEGQNVTLSCEQNLNHDAMYWYRQDPGQGLRLIYYSQIVNDFQKGDIAEGYSVSREKKESFPLTVTSAQKNPTAFYLCASSGRGAAEQYFGPGTRLTVT.